This TCR beta chain came from a study of cytomegalovirus exposure and HLA in healthy donors. Whole-study findings and limits: In an earlier analysis, productive rearrangement rates for most beta V segments clustered near 87% or 30%.

This clone appeared a single time. Its antigen remains unidentified. The PCR had 60 Vbeta and 13 Jbeta primers. The method was immunoSEQ multiplex PCR; TCRdb's version includes in-frame clones alone and lacks a portion of them. There are roughly 100,000 clones in the sample; about 72% occur only once, and roughly 20% lies in the top ten. Sequencing input: PBMCs. The sequence was obtained from a woman aged 55-69 years in good health and CMV-seropositive.

CDR3 in amino acids: CASSRQGETGELFF. CDR3 bases: TGTGCCAGTTCCAGACAGGGCGAAACCGGGGAGCTGTTTTTT. The chain links TRBV19 to TRBJ2-2; 7 positions agree with TRBD1. Germline CDR1 and CDR2: LNHDA and SQIVND (reference sequence). The J segment lost 5 bases and the V segment lost 8 bases, leaving 8 bases of the junction unmatched. The CDR3 loop spans 14 amino acids.